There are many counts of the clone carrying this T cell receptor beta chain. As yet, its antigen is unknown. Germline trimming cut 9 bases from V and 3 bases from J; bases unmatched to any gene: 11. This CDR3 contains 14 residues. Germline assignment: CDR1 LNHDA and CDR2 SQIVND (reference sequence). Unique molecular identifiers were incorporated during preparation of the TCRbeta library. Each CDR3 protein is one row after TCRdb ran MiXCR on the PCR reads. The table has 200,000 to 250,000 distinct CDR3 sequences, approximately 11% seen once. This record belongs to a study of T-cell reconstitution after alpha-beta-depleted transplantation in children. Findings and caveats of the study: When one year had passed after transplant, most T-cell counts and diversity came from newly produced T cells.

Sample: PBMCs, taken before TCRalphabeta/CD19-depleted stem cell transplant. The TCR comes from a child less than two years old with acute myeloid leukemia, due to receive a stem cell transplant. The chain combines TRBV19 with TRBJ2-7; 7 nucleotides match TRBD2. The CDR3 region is CASSGATPNYEQYF. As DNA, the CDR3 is TGTGCCAGCAGCGGGGCAACCCCTAACTACGAGCAGTACTTC.